A single sample is the source of the 10 T cell receptor beta chains below, sequenced in a study of T cells in Graves' hyperthyroidism and ophthalmopathy. The CDR3 regions of TCR beta were amplified from RNA transcripts. Using the HTBI primer set, a first-round RT-PCR was run on the TCR CDR3. One entry per CDR3 protein, called by TCRdb with MiXCR from the multiplex PCR reads. The data hold 360,000 or so distinct CDR3 sequences, with under 20% observed a single time. Material for sequencing was blood. Every receptor here comes from a woman aged 18-29 years with Graves' hyperthyroidism.

This clonotype was counted ten times or more. The chain employs TRBV10-2 and TRBJ1-2; 10 bases fit TRBD1. V was pared by 5 bases and J by 5 bases, with 5 bases of the junction left unmatched. CDR3 length: 14 amino acids. Germline CDR1 and CDR2: WSHSY and SAAADI. CDR3 bases: TGCGCCAGCAGTCCGGGACAGGGGTGGTATGGCTACACCTTC. Protein sequence: CASSPGQGWYGYTF.

This CDR3 reads CASSFWESYEQYF. The CDR3 bases are TGTGCCAGCAGTTTTTGGGAATCCTACGAGCAGTACTTC. The genes are TRBV12-3 or TRBV12-4 and TRBJ2-7; D uncertain. Trimming removed 3 bases at V and 1 base at J, with 7 bases between. The CDR3 is made up of 13 amino acids.

Comment on this clonotype: As the CDR3 is not closed by the conserved phenylalanine or tryptophan, this likely results from a read error. The chain links TRBV29-1 to TRBJ1-1, with D possibly being TRBD1 (6 bases). Germline V gene data show CDR1 as SQVTM and CDR2 as ANQGSEA. CDR3 length: 13 amino acids. V was pared by 6 bases and J by 0 bases, with 11 bases between. DNA of the CDR3: TGCAGCGTATCAGGGGTCTTGAACACTGAAGCTTTCGTT. Protein product: CSVSGVLNTEAFV.

This clonotype came up many times. The chain carries TRBV20-1 and TRBJ1-2; TRBD1 might be the D (6 bases). The CDR3 length is 11 residues. The germline V gene encodes CDR1 DFQATT and CDR2 SNEGSKA (reference sequence). V was shortened by 4 bases and J by 14 bases, with 17 bases between the two germline ends. CDR3 bases: TGCAGTGCTACTGTCCAGGGGACGTGGACCTTC. This encodes CSATVQGTWTF.

This clonotype showed up many times. V gene TRBV2 combines with J gene TRBJ1-2, with 10 bases fitting TRBD1. The CDR3 runs to 15 residues. CDR1 SNHLY and CDR2 FYNNEI come from the germline V gene. After removal of 5 bases from V and 5 bases from J, the junction contained 8 bases not matched to a gene. The CDR3 region is CASSYGQGGGYGYTF. CDR3 nucleotides: TGTGCCAGCAGTTACGGACAGGGGGGAGGGTATGGCTACACCTTC.

This clonotype was seen repeatedly, ten times or more. This chain links TRBV4-1 with TRBJ2-7, with D unclear. CDR1 MGHRA and CDR2 YSYEKL come from the germline V gene. Trimming removed 0 bases from V and 1 base from J, with 10 bases in between. The CDR3 totals 15 residues. As DNA, the CDR3 is TGCGCCAGCAGCCAAGATACAGCTGATTCCTACGAGCAGTACTTC. Amino acid sequence: CASSQDTADSYEQYF.

In its sample, this clonotype was seen a few times. V gene TRBV6-1 combines with J gene TRBJ1-1; no definite D call. V gave up 4 bases and J gave up 0 bases, with 15 bases separating them. This CDR3 is 16 amino acids long. CDR1 and CDR2 (germline): MNHNS, SASEGT. The CDR3 sequence is CASSVHRGRMNTEAFF. The CDR3 nucleotides are TGTGCCAGCAGTGTACACCGCGGGCGGATGAACACTGAAGCTTTCTTT.

To note about this clonotype: A read error is likely, as this CDR3 ends without the conserved phenylalanine or tryptophan. V is TRBV4-2 and J is TRBJ2-7; 11 positions agree with TRBD1. The J segment lost 2 bases and the V segment lost 2 bases, leaving 8 bases of the junction unmatched. CDR1 LGHNA and CDR2 YNFKEQ come from the germline V gene. The CDR3 runs to 17 residues. In nucleotides, the CDR3 is TGTGCCAGCAGCCAACTTGGTTGGACAGGGGGCCCCTACGAGCAGTACTCC. Its protein is CASSQLGWTGGPYEQYS.

The rearrangement links TRBV11-1 to TRBJ1-4; unclear D gene. Per the germline V gene, CDR1 is SGHAT and CDR2 is FQDESV (reference sequence). CDR3 length: 15 residues. With 0 bases removed from V and 1 base from J, the gap between germline ends came to 6 bases. CDR3 amino acids: CASSLAGRTNEKLFF. In nucleotides, the CDR3 is TGTGCCAGCAGCTTAGCCGGCAGAACTAATGAAAAACTGTTTTTT.

This chain uses TRBV27 with TRBJ2-7, with D possibly TRBD2 on 5 matching bases. This CDR3 region has 14 residues. CDR1 and CDR2 from the germline V gene are MNHEY and SMNVEV (reference sequence). V gave up 5 bases and J gave up 4 bases, with 15 bases separating them. The DNA of the CDR3 is TGTGCCAGCAGTCAAGGACGGGAAAGATACGAGCAGTACTTC. Protein product: CASSQGRERYEQYF.